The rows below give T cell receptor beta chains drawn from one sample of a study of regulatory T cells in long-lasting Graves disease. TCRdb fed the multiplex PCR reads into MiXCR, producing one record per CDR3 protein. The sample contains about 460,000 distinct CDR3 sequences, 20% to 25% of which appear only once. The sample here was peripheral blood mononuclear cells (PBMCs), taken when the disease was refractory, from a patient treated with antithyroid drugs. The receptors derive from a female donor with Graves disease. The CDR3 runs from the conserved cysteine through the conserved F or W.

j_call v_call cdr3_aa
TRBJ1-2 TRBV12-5 CASAWEGIGGYTF
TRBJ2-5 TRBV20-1 CSALQGPQRVTQYF
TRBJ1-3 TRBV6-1 CASGILGGNTIYF
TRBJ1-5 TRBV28 CASTSGGQPQHF
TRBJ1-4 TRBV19 CASSILGDEKLFF
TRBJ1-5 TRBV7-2 CASSLMTGTVHQPQHF
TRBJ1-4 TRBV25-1 CASAGIQGANEKLFF
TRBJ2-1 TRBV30 CAWSVRGVSYNEQFF
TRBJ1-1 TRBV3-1 CASRLDGEAFF
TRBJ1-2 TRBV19 CASRRPGHLYGYTF
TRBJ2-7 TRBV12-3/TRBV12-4 CASSKTTGTDSYEQYF